The TCR beta chain under discussion was sequenced for a study of T cell repertoires in cytomegalovirus infection. Looking at the study overall: The public TCR beta signatures pointed to both CMV infection and matching HLA type.

The study's findings and limits: CMV-specific TCR beta clonotypes restricted by HLA-C dominated the ex vivo response.

MiXCR, run by TCRdb on the reads, gives a single entry per CDR3 protein. There are about 98,000 distinct CDR3 sequences in the sample; approximately 17% occur only once, and 8% lies in the top ten. Germline CDR1 reads SGHTA; CDR2 reads FQGTGA. The CDR3 covers 13 residues. The germline V and J ends were trimmed by 3 bases and 7 bases, with 12 bases remaining between them. Turning to this clonotype: What it binds is unknown.

The receptor was isolated from a human donor in good health (CMV status not recorded). Some clones in this sample may be carry-over from other donors' samples. The chain is built from TRBV7-3 and TRBJ1-2, with a possible D match to TRBD1 (5 bases). The specimen sequenced was PBMCs. The CDR3 DNA reads as TGTGCCAGCAGCTTTGACAGTCTAGGTGGCTACACCTTC. Translating gives CASSFDSLGGYTF.